Sequencing of this T cell receptor (beta chain) was carried out in a study of regulatory T cells in long-lasting Graves disease. General study findings and limits: Only a small sample size was used, which may have cut accuracy.

The CDR3 is 16 amino acids. Germline lookup yields CDR1 SEHNR and CDR2 FQNEAQ (reference sequence). Trimming removed 4 bases from V and 0 bases from J; junction bases left unmatched: 6. HTBI primers from iRepertoire and Arm-PCR of CDR3 regions yielded the TCR beta libraries. TCRdb reanalysed the multiplex PCR reads using MiXCR and keeps one entry per CDR3 protein. In the table there are approximately 400,000 distinct CDR3 sequences, under 15% of which are singletons. This clonotype has at least ten counts. What it binds is not known. Time point given: newly diagnosed GD, antithyroid drugs for less than 3 months. With RNA extracted from PBMCs as input, the TCR library was made. The same data also contributed to another study, on T cells in Graves' hyperthyroidism and ophthalmopathy. Turning to that study: The HTBI primer set drove a first-round RT-PCR of the TCR CDR3.

V is TRBV7-9 and J is TRBJ2-1, with 7 bases identical to TRBD2. The sequences come from peripheral blood mononuclear cells (PBMCs), collected at new diagnosis, from a patient treated with antithyroid drugs. This clonotype was sampled from a woman younger than 45 with Graves disease. The CDR3 sequence is CASSSQAGPSYNEQFF. CDR3 in DNA: TGTGCCAGCAGCTCCCAAGCGGGACCCTCCTACAATGAGCAGTTCTTC.